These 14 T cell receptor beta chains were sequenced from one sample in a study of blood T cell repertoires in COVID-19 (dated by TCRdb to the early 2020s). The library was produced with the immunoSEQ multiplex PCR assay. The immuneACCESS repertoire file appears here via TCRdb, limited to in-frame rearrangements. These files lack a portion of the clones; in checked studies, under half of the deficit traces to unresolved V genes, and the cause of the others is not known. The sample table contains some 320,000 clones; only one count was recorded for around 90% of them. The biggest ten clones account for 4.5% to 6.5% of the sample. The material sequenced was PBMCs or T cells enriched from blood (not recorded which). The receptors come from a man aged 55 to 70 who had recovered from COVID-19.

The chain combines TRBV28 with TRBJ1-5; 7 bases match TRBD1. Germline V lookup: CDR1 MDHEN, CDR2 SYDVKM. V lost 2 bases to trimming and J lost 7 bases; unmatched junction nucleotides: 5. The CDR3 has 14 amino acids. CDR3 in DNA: TGTGCCAGCAGTTTAGCAGGGGGTGGCCAGCCCCAGCATTTT. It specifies CASSLAGGGQPQHF.

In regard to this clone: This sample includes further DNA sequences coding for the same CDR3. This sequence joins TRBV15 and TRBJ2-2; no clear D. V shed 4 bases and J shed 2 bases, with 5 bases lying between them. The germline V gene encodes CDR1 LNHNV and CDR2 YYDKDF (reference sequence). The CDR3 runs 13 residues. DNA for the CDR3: TGTGCCACCAGCACCAGAAACACCGGGGAGCTGTTTTTT. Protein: CATSTRNTGELFF.

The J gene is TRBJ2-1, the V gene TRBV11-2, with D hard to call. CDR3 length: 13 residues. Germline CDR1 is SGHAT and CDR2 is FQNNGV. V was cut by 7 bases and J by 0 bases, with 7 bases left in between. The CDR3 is CASTSGSYNEQFF. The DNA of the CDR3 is TGTGCCAGCACCTCGGGCTCCTACAATGAGCAGTTCTTC.

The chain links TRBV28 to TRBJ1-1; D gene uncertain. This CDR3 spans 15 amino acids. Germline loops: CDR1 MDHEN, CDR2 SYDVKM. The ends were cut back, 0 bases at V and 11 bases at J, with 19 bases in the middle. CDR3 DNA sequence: TGTGCCAGCAGTTTATGGGGTGGAAGCAACTCGGGGGCTTTCTTT. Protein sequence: CASSLWGGSNSGAFF.

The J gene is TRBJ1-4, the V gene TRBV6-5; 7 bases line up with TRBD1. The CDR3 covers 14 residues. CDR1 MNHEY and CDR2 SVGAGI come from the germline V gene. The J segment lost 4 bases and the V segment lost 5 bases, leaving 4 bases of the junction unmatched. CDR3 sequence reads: CASSPGQHNEKLFF. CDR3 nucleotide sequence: TGTGCCAGCAGTCCGGGACAGCATAATGAAAAACTGTTTTTT.

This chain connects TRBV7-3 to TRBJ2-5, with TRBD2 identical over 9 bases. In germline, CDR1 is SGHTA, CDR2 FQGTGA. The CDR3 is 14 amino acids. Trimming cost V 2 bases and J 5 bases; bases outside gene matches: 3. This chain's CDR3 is CASSLAGGRETQYF. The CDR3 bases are TGTGCCAGCAGCTTAGCGGGAGGGAGGGAGACCCAGTACTTC.

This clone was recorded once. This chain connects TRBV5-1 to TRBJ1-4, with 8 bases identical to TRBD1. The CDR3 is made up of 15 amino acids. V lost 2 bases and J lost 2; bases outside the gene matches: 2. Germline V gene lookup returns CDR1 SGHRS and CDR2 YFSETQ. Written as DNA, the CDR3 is TGCGCCAGCAGCTTAGGACAGGGCACTAATGAAAAACTGTTTTTT. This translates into CASSLGQGTNEKLFF.

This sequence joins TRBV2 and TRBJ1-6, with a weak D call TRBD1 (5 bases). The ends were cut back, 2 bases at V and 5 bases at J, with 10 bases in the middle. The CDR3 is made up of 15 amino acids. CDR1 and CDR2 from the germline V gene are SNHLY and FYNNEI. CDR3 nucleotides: TGTGCCAGCAGTGAACAGGGACTGGATAATTCACCCCTCCACTTT. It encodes CASSEQGLDNSPLHF. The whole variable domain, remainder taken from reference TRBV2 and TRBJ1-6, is EPEVTQTPSHQVTQMGQEVILRCVPISNHLYFYWYRQILGQKVEFLVSFYNNEISEKSEIFDDQFSVERPDGSNFTLKIRSTKLEDSAMYFCASSEQGLDNSPLHFGNGTRLTVT.

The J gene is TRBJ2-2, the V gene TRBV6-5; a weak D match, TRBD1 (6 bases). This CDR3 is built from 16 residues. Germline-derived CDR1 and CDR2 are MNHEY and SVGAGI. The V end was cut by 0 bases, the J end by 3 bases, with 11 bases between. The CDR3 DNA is TGTGCCAGCAGTTACTCGCCAGGGGCATACACCGGGGAGCTGTTTTTT. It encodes CASSYSPGAYTGELFF.

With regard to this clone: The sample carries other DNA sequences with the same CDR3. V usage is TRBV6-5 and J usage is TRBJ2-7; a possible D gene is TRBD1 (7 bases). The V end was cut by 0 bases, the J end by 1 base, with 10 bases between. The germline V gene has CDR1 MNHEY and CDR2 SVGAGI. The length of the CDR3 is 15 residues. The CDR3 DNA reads TGTGCCAGCAGTTACTCGGCAGGGGGGTCCTACGAGCAGTACTTC. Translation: CASSYSAGGSYEQYF.

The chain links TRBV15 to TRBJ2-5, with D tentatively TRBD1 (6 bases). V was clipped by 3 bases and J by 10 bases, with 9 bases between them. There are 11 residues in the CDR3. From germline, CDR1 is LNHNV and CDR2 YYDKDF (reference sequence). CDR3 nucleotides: TGTGCCACCAGCAGTGCAGGGGTCCAGTACTTC. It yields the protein CATSSAGVQYF.

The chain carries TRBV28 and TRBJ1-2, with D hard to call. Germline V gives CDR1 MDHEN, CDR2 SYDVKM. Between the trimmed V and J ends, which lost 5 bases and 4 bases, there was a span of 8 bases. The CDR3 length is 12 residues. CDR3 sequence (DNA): TGTGCCAGCAGTAATCTAGCCTATGGCTACACCTTC. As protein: CASSNLAYGYTF.

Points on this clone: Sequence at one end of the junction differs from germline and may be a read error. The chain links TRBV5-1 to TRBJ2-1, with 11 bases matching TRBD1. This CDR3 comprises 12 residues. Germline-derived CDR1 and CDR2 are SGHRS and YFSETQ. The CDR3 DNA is TGCGCCAGCAGCTTGGTGGGGACAGGGGGAATCTTC. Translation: CASSLVGTGGIF.

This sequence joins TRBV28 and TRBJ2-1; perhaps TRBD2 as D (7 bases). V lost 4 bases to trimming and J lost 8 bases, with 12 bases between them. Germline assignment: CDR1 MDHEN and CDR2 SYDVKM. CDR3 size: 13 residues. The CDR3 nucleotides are TGTGCCAGCAGTTATCAGGGGAGGGATGAGCAGTTCTTC. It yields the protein CASSYQGRDEQFF.